A single T cell receptor (beta chain) is shown here with its context. These data are taken from a study of blood T cell repertoires in COVID-19. Across the study: COVID-19 samples, acute and convalescent, were from the United States, Italy and Spain.

V was cut by 6 bases and J by 1 base, with 12 bases left in between. Germline V gene lookup returns CDR1 MNHEY and CDR2 SMNVEV (reference sequence). The CDR3 covers 14 residues. In the study's own analysis: Estimates of nucleated cell counts were drawn from the amplification of reference gene primers. Libraries were prepared by immunoSEQ multiplex PCR; TCRdb keeps only in-frame clonotypes and omits some of them. Clonal size and the V and J genes are those of that table, whereas D and trimming came from the DNA. The sample records around 160,000 clones, around 85% being singletons. The chain combines TRBV27 with TRBJ1-1; D possibly corresponds to TRBD1 (6 bases). The sequence was collected from an older woman with COVID-19, enrolled during active disease. Sequenced sample: peripheral blood. The CDR3 bases are TGTGCCAGCAGATGGGGGCTTGGGAACACTGAAGCTTTCTTT. This sequence encodes CASRWGLGNTEAFF.